This T cell receptor beta chain was sequenced during a study of blood T cell repertoires in COVID-19. Study at large: Sources were T cells, B-cell-depleted T cells, or PBMCs; the material itself was cDNA or gDNA.

Study processing details: Quantification of nucleated cells was approximated via reference gene primer amplification. TCRdb's table, derived via immunoSEQ multiplex PCR, lists solely in-frame clones and lacks some. The V and J calls and clone size were taken over from that table, and D and trimming were inferred from the DNA. The repertoire consists of some 300,000 clones, with roughly nine tenths occurring once and the leading ten covering under 3.5%. The germline V and J ends were trimmed by 6 bases and 11 bases, with 14 bases remaining between them. The V gene's germline CDR1 is DFQATT and CDR2 SNEGSKA (reference sequence). The length of the CDR3 is 11 residues.

This clonotype originated in a woman between 45 and 60 years old who had been exposed to COVID-19. The J gene is TRBJ1-5, the V gene TRBV20-1; D is undetermined. Sequenced input: PBMCs or T cells enriched from blood (not recorded which). The CDR3 region is CSANAVLTQHF. CDR3 bases: TGCAGTGCCAACGCGGTTCTGACCCAGCATTTT.